This T cell receptor beta chain is drawn from a study of shared T cell receptors in the human thymus. Method: immunoSEQ multiplex PCR; TCRdb's copy keeps in-frame clones and lacks some. The table has about 660,000 clones, approximately 90% seen once. The germline V and J ends were trimmed by 9 bases and 7 bases, with 15 bases remaining between them. Germline V gene lookup returns CDR1 MNHEY and CDR2 SMNVEV (reference sequence). This CDR3 has 13 residues. These records were also assigned to another study, of human thymus T cells. That investigation notes: Surgeons resected thymus tissue during corrective heart surgery. Thymic and blood repertoires seemed to favor certain V and J genes. Reports from related research described highly overlapping thymic repertoires among unrelated individuals.

This chain joins TRBV27 and TRBJ1-4; no firm D call. The sequenced sample was thymocytes. The sequence was collected from a boy in the first two years of life with a congenital heart defect. The CDR3 bases are TGTGCCAGTAAAACGGTGAATGGTGAAAAACTGTTTTTT. Residues: CASKTVNGEKLFF.